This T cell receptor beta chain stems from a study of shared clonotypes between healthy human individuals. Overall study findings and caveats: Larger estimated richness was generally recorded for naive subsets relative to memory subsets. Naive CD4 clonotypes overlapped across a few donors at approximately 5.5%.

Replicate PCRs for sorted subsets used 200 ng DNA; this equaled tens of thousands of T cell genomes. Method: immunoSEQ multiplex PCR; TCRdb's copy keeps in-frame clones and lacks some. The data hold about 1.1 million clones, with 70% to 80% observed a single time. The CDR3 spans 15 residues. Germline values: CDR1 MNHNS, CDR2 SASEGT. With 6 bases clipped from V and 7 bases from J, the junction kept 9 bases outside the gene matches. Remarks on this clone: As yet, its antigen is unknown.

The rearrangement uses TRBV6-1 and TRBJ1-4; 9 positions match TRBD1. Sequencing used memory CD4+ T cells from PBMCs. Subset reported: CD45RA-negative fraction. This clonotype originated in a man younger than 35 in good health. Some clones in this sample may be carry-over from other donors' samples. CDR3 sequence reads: CASRIRQGDREKLFF. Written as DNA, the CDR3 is TGTGCCAGCAGGATACGACAGGGGGATCGTGAAAAACTGTTTTTT.